These T cell receptor beta chains were read from a single sample in a study of T cell repertoires in cytomegalovirus infection. TCRdb reprocessed the reads via MiXCR and lists one record per CDR3 protein. The sample includes about 700,000 distinct CDR3 sequences, around 30% of them seen just once. Which antigens these TCRs recognize remains unknown. Source: cultured PBMCs, taken from culture after CMV antigen stimulation. The source of these receptors is a human donor in good health (CMV status not recorded). Some clones in this sample may be carry-over from other donors' samples. CDR3s include the opening cysteine and the closing phenylalanine or tryptophan. D genes are given only for firm matches. Where a row states a size, it is once, few, many or the class of an expanded clone; other rows omit it.

v_call	j_call	clone_size	d_call	cdr3_nt	cdr3_aa
TRBV2	TRBJ2-1	.	.	TGTGCCAGCAGTGAATCGTCTAGCCTCAATGAGCAGTTCTTC	CASSESSSLNEQFF
TRBV5-1	TRBJ1-5	.	.	TGCGCCAGCAGCTTGTTTTCCGGAGATCAGCCCCAGCATTTT	CASSLFSGDQPQHF
TRBV7-9	TRBJ2-2	.	.	TGTGCCAGCAGCACCTTGCAGCGGGACACCGGGGAGCTGTTTTTT	CASSTLQRDTGELFF
TRBV6-2/TRBV6-3	TRBJ1-2	.	.	TGTGCCAGCAGCCACTTGAGCAGGCTCCTGCGTGGCTATGGCTACACCTTC	CASSHLSRLLRGYGYTF
TRBV6-5	TRBJ1-2	few	.	TGTGCCAGCAGCAGAGGGGAGAAAATTTCCGGGGAGAGAAACTATGGCTACACCTTC	CASSRGEKISGERNYGYTF
TRBV11-2	TRBJ2-7	few	.	TGTGCCAGCAGCTTAGATTTCGGCTCTAACTACGAGCAGTACTTC	CASSLDFGSNYEQYF
TRBV19	TRBJ1-1	few	.	TGTGCCAGTAGTCTTCAGAGGAACACTGAAGCTTTCTTT	CASSLQRNTEAFF
TRBV5-1	TRBJ2-1	.	.	TGCGCCAGCAGCTTGTACGCAAGGTCGGATGAGCAGTTCTTC	CASSLYARSDEQFF
TRBV20-1	TRBJ2-2	.	.	TGCAGTGCTAGGGGGCTTGACACCGGGGAGCTGTTTTTT	CSARGLDTGELFF
TRBV5-4	TRBJ1-2	.	TRBD1	TGTGCCAGCAGCTTGGCCGCCGACAGGGTAGATGGCTACACCTTC	CASSLAADRVDGYTF
TRBV18	TRBJ1-5	.	.	TGTGCCAGCTCACCCATGCAGACGGGGGGAGATCAGCCCCAGCATTTT	CASSPMQTGGDQPQHF
TRBV5-4	TRBJ2-2	few	.	TGTGCCAGCAGCCACCCAGGGACCGGGGAGCTGTTTTTT	CASSHPGTGELFF
TRBV15	TRBJ1-4	.	TRBD1	TGTGCCACCAGCAGGCCGGGACAGGGGGCCTCTAATGAAAAACTGTTTTTT	CATSRPGQGASNEKLFF
TRBV7-2	TRBJ2-1	once	.	TGTGCCAGCAGCTTAGGGGTAAATAGGGATGAGCAGTTCTTC	CASSLGVNRDEQFF
TRBV7-9	TRBJ2-7	many	.	TGTGCCAGCAGCTTACTGGGCGCGGAGCAGTACTTC	CASSLLGAEQYF
TRBV4-3	TRBJ2-3	.	.	TGCGCCAGCAGCCAAGACATCACAGATACGCAGTATTTT	CASSQDITDTQYF
TRBV7-8	TRBJ2-1	few	TRBD1	TGTGCCAGCAGCCCCCGGGACAGGGTGAATGAGCAGTTCTTC	CASSPRDRVNEQFF
TRBV20-1	TRBJ2-7	.	.	TGCAGTGCTAGAGATCCCCACAAGCGAAGTTCCTACGAGCAGTACTTC	CSARDPHKRSSYEQYF
TRBV7-2	TRBJ2-7	few	.	TGTGCCAGCAGCTCTCACGTACGGAACGAGCAGTACTTC	CASSSHVRNEQYF
TRBV7-6	TRBJ2-7	.	TRBD1	TGTGCCAGCAGCTTTCCGGGACAGGGGTTCTACGAGCAGTACTTC	CASSFPGQGFYEQYF
TRBV11-2	TRBJ2-7	.	.	TGTGCCAGCAGTCCCCAGCCCGGGCATTACGAGCAGTACTTC	CASSPQPGHYEQYF
TRBV6-5	TRBJ1-1	.	.	TGTGCCAGCAGTTACTCGACAACCTCGAACACTGAAGCTTTCTTT	CASSYSTTSNTEAFF
TRBV2	TRBJ2-4	few	.	TGTGCCAGCAATCAGGCGATAGCCAAAAACATTCAGTACTTC	CASNQAIAKNIQYF
TRBV27	TRBJ1-1	few	.	TGTGCCAGCAGTCTCTCAAAAACAGTGAGGAGTGAAGCTTTCTTT	CASSLSKTVRSEAFF
TRBV7-2	TRBJ1-2	many	TRBD1	TGTGCCAGCAGCTCCGACAGGGCGATTTATGGCTACACCTTC	CASSSDRAIYGYTF
TRBV4-1	TRBJ1-4	.	.	TGCGCCAGCAGCCCGTCAGGCATCCCCTTCGAAAAACTGTTTTTT	CASSPSGIPFEKLFF
TRBV20-1	TRBJ2-3	.	TRBD2	TGCAGTGCTCGACTAGCGGGAGTCAGCACAGATACGCAGTATTTT	CSARLAGVSTDTQYF
TRBV7-9	TRBJ1-5	.	.	TGTGCCAGCAGCTTAGGACCCACGGGGGGGCCCCAGGGTAGGCGCCAGCATTTT	CASSLGPTGGPQGRRQHF
TRBV12-3/TRBV12-4	TRBJ1-1	.	.	TGTGCCAGCAGCCGACAAAGCACTGAAGCTTTCTTT	CASSRQSTEAFF
TRBV7-3	TRBJ1-1	.	TRBD1	TGTGCCAGCAGCACCCTGACAGGGAATACTGAAGCTTTCTTT	CASSTLTGNTEAFF
TRBV7-8	TRBJ1-1	many	.	TGTGCCAGCAGCTTAGCCCCCTTGGGTGGGAACACTGAAGCTTTCTTT	CASSLAPLGGNTEAFF
TRBV7-2	TRBJ2-5	.	.	TGTGCCAGCACCGCGCGGTCTGACCGAGAGACCCAGTACTTC	CASTARSDRETQYF
TRBV7-8	TRBJ2-1	few	TRBD1	TGTGCCAGCAGCCCTCGGACAGGGTGGCGAAATGAGCAGTTCTTC	CASSPRTGWRNEQFF
TRBV5-1	TRBJ2-5	.	.	TGCGCCAGCAGCTGGCCGGGGGAGACCCAGTACTTC	CASSWPGETQYF
TRBV6-8	TRBJ1-2	.	.	TGTGCCAGCAGTTACCGGACCGGGCAGACTAACTATGGCTACACCTTC	CASSYRTGQTNYGYTF
TRBV7-2	TRBJ2-5	many	.	TGTGCCAGCAGCGGACTCCTAGTCCGAGAGACCCAGTACTTC	CASSGLLVRETQYF
TRBV12-3/TRBV12-4	TRBJ1-1	few	.	TGTGCCAGCAACTTAGGGGAAATTGAAGCTTTCTTT	CASNLGEIEAFF
TRBV6-1	TRBJ1-4	.	.	TGTGCCAGCAGTGAAGGAGGGGGGGCTAGGGATGAAAAACTGTTTTTT	CASSEGGGARDEKLFF
TRBV12-3/TRBV12-4	TRBJ1-3	.	.	TGTGCCAGCCTAGGTCCTGAGAACAGTCCGTCGGCTTCCGGAAACACCATATATTTT	CASLGPENSPSASGNTIYF
TRBV20-1	TRBJ1-6	.	TRBD1	TGCAGTGCTACTCTGACAGGGGGAGGTTCACCCCTCCACTTT	CSATLTGGGSPLHF
TRBV5-3	TRBJ2-3	.	.	TGTGCCAGCAGAATGGTGAGCACAGATACGCAGTATTTT	CASRMVSTDTQYF
TRBV7-4	TRBJ1-4	.	.	TGTGCCAGCAGCTTAAGGGTGTCAACTAATGAAAAACTGTTTTTT	CASSLRVSTNEKLFF